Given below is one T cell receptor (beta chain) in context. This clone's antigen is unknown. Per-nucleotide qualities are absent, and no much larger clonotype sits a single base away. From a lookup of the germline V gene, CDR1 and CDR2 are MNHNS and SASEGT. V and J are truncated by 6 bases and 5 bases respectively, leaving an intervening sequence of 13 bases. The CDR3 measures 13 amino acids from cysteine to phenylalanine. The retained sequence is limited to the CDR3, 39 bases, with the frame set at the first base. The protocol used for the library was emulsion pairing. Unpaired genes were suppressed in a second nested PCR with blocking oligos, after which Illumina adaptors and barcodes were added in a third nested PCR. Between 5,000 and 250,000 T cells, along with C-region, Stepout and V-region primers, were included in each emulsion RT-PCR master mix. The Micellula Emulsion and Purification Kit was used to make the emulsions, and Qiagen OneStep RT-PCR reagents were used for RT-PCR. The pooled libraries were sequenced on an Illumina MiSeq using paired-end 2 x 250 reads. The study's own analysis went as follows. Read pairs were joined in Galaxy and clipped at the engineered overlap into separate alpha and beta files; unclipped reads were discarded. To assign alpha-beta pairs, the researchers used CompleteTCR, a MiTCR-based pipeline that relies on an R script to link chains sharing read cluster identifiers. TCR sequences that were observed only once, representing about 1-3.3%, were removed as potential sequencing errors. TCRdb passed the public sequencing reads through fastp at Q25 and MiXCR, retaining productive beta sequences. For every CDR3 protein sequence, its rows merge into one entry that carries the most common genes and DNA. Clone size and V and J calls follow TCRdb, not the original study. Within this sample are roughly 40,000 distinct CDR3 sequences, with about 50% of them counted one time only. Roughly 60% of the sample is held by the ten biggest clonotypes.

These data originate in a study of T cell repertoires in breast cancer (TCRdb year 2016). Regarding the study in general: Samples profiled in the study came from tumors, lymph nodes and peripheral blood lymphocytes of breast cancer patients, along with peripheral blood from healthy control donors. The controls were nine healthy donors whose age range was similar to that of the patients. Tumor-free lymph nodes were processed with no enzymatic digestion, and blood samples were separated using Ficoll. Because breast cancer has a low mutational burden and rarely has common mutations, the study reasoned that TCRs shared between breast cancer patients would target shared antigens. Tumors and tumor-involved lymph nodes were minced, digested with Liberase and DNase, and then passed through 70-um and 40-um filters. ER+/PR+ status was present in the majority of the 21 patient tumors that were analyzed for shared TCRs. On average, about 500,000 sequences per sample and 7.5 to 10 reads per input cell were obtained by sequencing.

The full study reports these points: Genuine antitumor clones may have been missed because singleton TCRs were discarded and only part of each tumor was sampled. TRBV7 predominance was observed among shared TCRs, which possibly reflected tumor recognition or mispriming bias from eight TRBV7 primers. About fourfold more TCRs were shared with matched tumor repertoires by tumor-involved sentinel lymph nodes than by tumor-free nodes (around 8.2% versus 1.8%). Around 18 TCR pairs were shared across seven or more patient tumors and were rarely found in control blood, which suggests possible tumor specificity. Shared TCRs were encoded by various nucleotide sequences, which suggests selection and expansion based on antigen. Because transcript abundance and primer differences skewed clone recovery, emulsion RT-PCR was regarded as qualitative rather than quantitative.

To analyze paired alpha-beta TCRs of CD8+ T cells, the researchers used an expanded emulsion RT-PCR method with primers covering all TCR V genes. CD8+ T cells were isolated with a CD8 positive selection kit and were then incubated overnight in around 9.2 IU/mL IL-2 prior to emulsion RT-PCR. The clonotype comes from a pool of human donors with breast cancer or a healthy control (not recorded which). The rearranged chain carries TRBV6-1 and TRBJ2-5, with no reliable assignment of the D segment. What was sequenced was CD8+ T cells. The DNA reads TGTGCCAGCAGCCTAAGACTCCGGGAGACCCAGTACTTC. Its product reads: CASSLRLRETQYF.